This TCR beta chain derives from a study of CD8 T cells in ankylosing spondylitis. TCRdb redid the calling of the 5' RACE reads with MiXCR, one entry per CDR3 protein. Among hundreds of thousands of distinct CDR3 sequences listed, roughly 10% were seen once. This clonotype came up many times. Its antigen is unknown. Regarding the study as a whole: Blood of patients with ankylosing spondylitis appeared to be characterized by a TCR beta motif of several highly homologous variants.

Germline CDR1 reads DFQATT; CDR2 reads SNEGSKA (reference sequence). V dropped 4 bases and J dropped 5 bases, with 5 bases sitting between them. The CDR3 loop spans 10 amino acids. The receptor's source is a male donor with ankylosing spondylitis. Sample: blood, either unsorted or a sorted T cell fraction (not recorded which). The rearrangement joins TRBV20-1 to TRBJ1-2, with no clear D. The CDR3 DNA sequence: TGCAGTGCTACAGGATATGGCTACACCTTC. Translation gives CSATGYGYTF.